This passage covers 6 T cell receptor beta chains from one sample sequenced in a study of breast tumors, draining lymph nodes, adjacent tissues. The lymph nodes were axillary draining lymph nodes from breast cancer patients. Via MiXCR, TCRdb re-called the multiplex PCR reads, giving one row per CDR3 protein. The profile covers 100,000 to 150,000 distinct CDR3 sequences, with about 20% appearing a single time and less than 4% taken by the ten largest. The sequencing sample was made of axillary lymph node tissue. These receptors were collected from a female donor with breast cancer. Some clones in this sample may be carry-over from other donors' samples.

About this clonotype: Since a much larger clone is just one base distant, this may be a read error. The rearrangement links TRBV18 to TRBJ1-4; TRBD1 might be the D (6 bases). Germline V gene lookup returns CDR1 KGHSH and CDR2 LQKENI. This CDR3 has 12 amino acids. The CDR3 is CASSGQFEKPFF. DNA for the CDR3: TGTGCCAGCTCAGGACAGTTTGAAAAACCGTTTTTT.

Points on this clonotype: Possible read error: a much larger clone is one base away. A read error is likely, as this CDR3 ends without the conserved phenylalanine or tryptophan. J is TRBJ2-3 and V is TRBV5-1; 8 positions agree with TRBD1. Germline CDR1 SGHRS, CDR2 YFSETQ. This CDR3 spans 17 amino acids. V was clipped by 0 bases and J by 0 bases; unmatched bases: 6. The CDR3 sequence: CASSLGRGPASTDTQYS. The CDR3 nucleotides are TGCGCCAGCAGCTTGGGCAGGGGGCCGGCAAGCACAGATACGCAGTATTCT.

This clonotype has at least ten counts. The rearrangement links TRBV20-1 to TRBJ1-6; D is possibly TRBD1 (6 bases). The CDR3 is 16 residues long. From germline, CDR1 is DFQATT and CDR2 SNEGSKA (reference sequence). Between the trimmed V and J ends, which lost 0 bases and 7 bases, there was a span of 16 bases. The CDR3 reads CSARDGGGLGNSPLHF. As DNA, the CDR3 is TGCAGTGCTAGAGATGGTGGGGGGCTGGGAAATTCACCCCTCCACTTT.

This clonotype was observed at least ten times. The V and J genes are TRBV20-1 and TRBJ2-6, with 7 bases fitting TRBD1. Germline V gene lookup returns CDR1 DFQATT and CDR2 SNEGSKA (reference sequence). Trimming removed 3 bases from V and 0 bases from J; junction bases left unmatched: 8. The CDR3 covers 17 residues. The CDR3 reads CSASGDRAISGANVLTF. CDR3 coding DNA: TGCAGTGCTAGTGGCGACAGGGCCATCTCTGGGGCCAACGTCCTGACTTTC.

This clonotype was seen repeatedly, ten times or more. The rearrangement uses TRBV30 and TRBJ2-1; 7 bases map to TRBD1. Germline V gene lookup returns CDR1 GTSNPN and CDR2 SVGIG (reference sequence). This CDR3 is 14 amino acids long. Unmatched junction bases numbered 7, after V lost 0 bases and J lost 8 bases. In nucleotides, the CDR3 is TGTGCCTGGAGTGTATCCGACAGGGCCGATGAGCAGTTCTTC. Residues: CAWSVSDRADEQFF.

This clonotype was seen ten or more times. The chain has TRBV30 and TRBJ2-7, with D possibly matching TRBD2 (5 bases). Trimming left V 7 bases short and J 1 base short, with 23 bases between. This CDR3 is built from 16 residues. CDR1 and CDR2 (germline): GTSNPN, SVGIG (reference sequence). In DNA form, the CDR3 reads TGTGCCTATCAATCGAACCTCGTAGCGCAATCCTACGAGCAGTACTTC. Its protein is CAYQSNLVAQSYEQYF. Full variable domain (missing parts from reference TRBV30 and TRBJ2-7): SQTIHQWPATLVQPVGSPLSLECTVEGTSNPNLYWYRQAAGRGLQLLFYSVGIGQISSEVPQNLSASRPQDRQFILSSKKLLLSDSGFYLCAYQSNLVAQSYEQYFGPGTRLTVT.